The 27 T cell receptor beta chains below were found in one sample sequenced in a study of T cell responses to AZD1222 COVID-19 vaccine. Clones were sequenced by immunoSEQ multiplex PCR, and TCRdb holds only the in-frame ones, with some missing. The table records roughly 150,000 clones, 80% to 90% of them present only once. Sequences were derived from peripheral blood, sampled on day 0 of AZD1222 vaccination. The receptors stem from an adult in good health.

This chain links TRBV5-1 with TRBJ2-2; 12 nucleotides agree with TRBD2. The CDR3 length is 16 residues. J gave up 0 bases and V 4 bases, and 1 base lay outside the gene matches. Germline V CDR1 and CDR2: SGHRS, YFSETQ. This CDR3 reads CASSPSGRANTGELFF. As DNA, the CDR3 is TGCGCCAGCAGCCCTAGCGGGAGGGCGAACACCGGGGAGCTGTTTTTT.

This chain uses TRBV19 with TRBJ2-3, with 7 positions matching TRBD2. With V trimmed by 3 bases and J by 2 bases, 8 bases remained unmatched. The CDR3 sequence is 16 residues long. In germline, CDR1 is LNHDA, CDR2 SQIVND (reference sequence). CDR3 nucleotide sequence: TGTGCCAGTAGTATTTCAGCGGCGGGAGCCACAGATACGCAGTATTTT. It codes for CASSISAAGATDTQYF.

This chain links TRBV19 with TRBJ2-7; 9 positions match TRBD2. Germline V gene lookup returns CDR1 LNHDA and CDR2 SQIVND (reference sequence). Unmatched junction bases numbered 9, after V lost 5 bases and J lost 4 bases. The CDR3 totals 15 residues. CDR3 region: CASSSGLAGPYEQYF. CDR3 coding DNA: TGTGCCAGTAGTTCGGGACTAGCTGGGCCATACGAGCAGTACTTC.

This clone occurred once. The chain uses TRBV19 and TRBJ2-1; TRBD1 is a possible D gene (6 bases). Looked up from germline, CDR1 is LNHDA and CDR2 is SQIVND (reference sequence). This CDR3 contains 14 residues. Trimming took 5 bases from V and 4 from J, leaving 12 bases between them. CDR3 coding DNA: TGTGCCAGTAGTTTTAGACAGGATTACAATGAGCAGTTCTTC. Amino acids: CASSFRQDYNEQFF.

This chain links TRBV19 with TRBJ2-5; D might be TRBD1 or TRBD2, each matching 6 bases. CDR1 and CDR2 (germline): LNHDA, SQIVND (reference sequence). The length of the CDR3 is 16 residues. V shed 5 bases and J shed 5 bases, with 21 bases lying between them. The CDR3 is CASSSWGTGARETQYF. CDR3 coding DNA: TGTGCCAGTAGTTCGTGGGGTACGGGGGCCCGGGAGACCCAGTACTTC.

This chain connects TRBV29-1 to TRBJ2-3; 7 bases fit TRBD1. CDR1 is SQVTM, CDR2 ANQGSEA, per germline. This CDR3 comprises 17 residues. V shed 4 bases and J 2 bases; nucleotides not matched to a gene: 15. DNA of the CDR3: TGCAGCGTTGCCGCTTTCCAGAGACAGGGCCCCACAGATACGCAGTATTTT. Translating gives CSVAAFQRQGPTDTQYF.

V is TRBV9 and J is TRBJ1-3; the D is unclear. Germline CDR1 reads SGDLS; CDR2 reads YYNGEE. This CDR3 spans 12 amino acids. Trimming took 1 base from V and 4 from J, leaving 3 bases between them. The CDR3 region is CASSVQGNTIYF. In nucleotides, the CDR3 is TGTGCCAGCAGCGTACAGGGAAACACCATATATTTT.

This clone was recorded a few times. The J gene is TRBJ1-1, the V gene TRBV29-1, with D uncertain. The CDR3 has 13 residues. Trimming left V 0 bases short and J 10 bases short, with 15 bases between. Germline V CDR1 and CDR2: SQVTM, ANQGSEA. This CDR3 reads CSVEDQKVVGAFF. The CDR3 DNA reads TGCAGCGTTGAAGATCAGAAGGTAGTCGGAGCTTTCTTT. The full variable domain, its missing parts supplied by reference TRBV29-1 and TRBJ1-1, is SAVISQKPSRDICQRGTSLTIQCQVDSQVTMMFWYRQQPGQSLTLIATANQGSEATYESGFVIDKFPISRPNLTFSTLTVSNMSPEDSSIYLCSVEDQKVVGAFFGQGTRLTVV.

This clone was seen a handful of times. This chain links TRBV5-1 with TRBJ2-1, with D uncertain. The CDR3 loop spans 13 amino acids. V lost 4 bases and J 2 bases, leaving 7 bases between the germline ends. Germline values: CDR1 SGHRS, CDR2 YFSETQ. The CDR3 nucleotides are TGCGCCAGCAGCCCTTGGGCCTACAATGAGCAGTTCTTC. Its translation: CASSPWAYNEQFF.

The chain is built from TRBV24-1 and TRBJ2-3; no clear D gene. Germline CDR1 and CDR2: KGHDR and SFDVKD. Trimming removed 9 bases at V and 5 bases at J, with 8 bases between. CDR3 length: 11 amino acids. The CDR3 DNA follows: TGTGCCACCGGGTCCGGAGATACGCAGTATTTT. Residues: CATGSGDTQYF.

The CDR3 DNA reads as TGTGCCAGCAGCGTAGGGGGTGCGGTCAACACTGAAGCTTTCTTT. This encodes CASSVGGAVNTEAFF. V and J are TRBV9 and TRBJ1-1; no reliable D call. CDR1 and CDR2 (germline): SGDLS, YYNGEE. Trimming stripped 0 bases from V and 2 bases from J, with 11 bases between. The CDR3 totals 15 residues.

As regards this clone: The sample holds other DNA sequences that translate to the same CDR3. This rearrangement joins TRBV24-1 to TRBJ2-2; D unclear. The germline CDR1 and CDR2 sequences are KGHDR and SFDVKD. This CDR3 has 15 residues. With 2 bases removed from V and 0 bases from J, the gap between germline ends came to 6 bases. CDR3 protein: CATSDSVTNTGELFF. The CDR3 nucleotides read TGTGCCACCAGTGATTCGGTTACGAACACCGGGGAGCTGTTTTTT.

The chain recombines TRBV3-1 (or the pseudogene TRBV3-2) with TRBJ2-1, with D hard to call. V lost 2 bases and J lost 6, with 11 bases in between. The CDR3 is made up of 14 amino acids. CDR1 and CDR2 from the germline V gene are LGHDT and YNNKEL (reference sequence). The CDR3 DNA sequence: TGTGCCAGCAGCCAATATGGGATTGGCAATGAGCAGTTCTTC. It specifies CASSQYGIGNEQFF.

This chain joins TRBV19 and TRBJ1-2, with a tentative D call TRBD1 (6 bases). The ends were cut back, 9 bases at V and 1 base at J, with 9 bases in the middle. The CDR3 has 12 amino acids. Per the germline V gene, CDR1 is LNHDA and CDR2 is SQIVND (reference sequence). The CDR3: CASGQRNYGYTF. The CDR3 DNA reads as TGTGCCAGCGGACAGCGTAACTATGGCTACACCTTC.

V usage is TRBV15 and J usage is TRBJ1-1, with D hard to call. The V end was cut by 0 bases, the J end by 5 bases, with 16 bases between. The CDR3 length is 16 residues. Germline V gene data show CDR1 as LNHNV and CDR2 as YYDKDF (reference sequence). The CDR3 nucleotides read TGTGCCACCAGCAGAGATCCGTCGGGGTCGAGGACTGAAGCTTTCTTT. Translation gives CATSRDPSGSRTEAFF.

The CDR3 spells CASSLAWARDHEQFF. In nucleotides, the CDR3 is TGTGCCAGCAGCTTAGCGTGGGCTAGAGATCATGAGCAGTTCTTC. The V call is TRBV7-2, the J call TRBJ2-1; D unclear. The CDR3 is made up of 15 amino acids. In germline, CDR1 is SGHTA, CDR2 FQGNSA. Between the trimmed V and J ends, which lost 0 bases and 8 bases, there was a span of 14 bases. The full variable domain, with the rest looked up from reference TRBV7-2 and TRBJ2-1, is GAGVSQSPSNKVTEKGKDVELRCDPISGHTALYWYRQSLGQGLEFLIYFQGNSAPDKSGLPSDRFSAERTGGSVSTLTIQRTQQEDSAVYLCASSLAWARDHEQFFGPGTRLTVL.

The chain combines TRBV28 with TRBJ1-2, with 8 bases lining up with TRBD1. The CDR3 has 15 residues. Germline values: CDR1 MDHEN, CDR2 SYDVKM. Unmatched junction bases numbered 12, after V lost 2 bases and J lost 10 bases. The CDR3 sequence: CASSLPLGNRGNYTF. The CDR3 coding sequence is TGTGCCAGCAGTTTACCCTTAGGTAACAGGGGGAACTACACCTTC.

The chain combines TRBV11-2 with TRBJ2-2; the D is unclear. This CDR3 is built from 13 residues. Trimming stripped 5 bases from V and 0 bases from J, with 4 bases between. Per the germline V gene, CDR1 is SGHAT and CDR2 is FQNNGV. CDR3 region: CASSPTNTGELFF. The DNA of the CDR3 is TGTGCCAGCAGCCCTACGAACACCGGGGAGCTGTTTTTT.

J is TRBJ2-2 and V is TRBV7-2; the D call may be TRBD1 or TRBD2 (5 bases each). From germline, CDR1 is SGHTA and CDR2 FQGNSA. With 5 bases removed from V and 5 bases from J, the gap between germline ends came to 18 bases. The CDR3 is 16 amino acids. As DNA, the CDR3 is TGTGCCAGCAGCAGTGGGGGTGCGGTTGGTACCGGGGAGCTGTTTTTT. Translating it yields CASSSGGAVGTGELFF. Drawing the rest from reference TRBV7-2 and TRBJ2-2, the complete variable domain is GAGVSQSPSNKVTEKGKDVELRCDPISGHTALYWYRQSLGQGLEFLIYFQGNSAPDKSGLPSDRFSAERTGGSVSTLTIQRTQQEDSAVYLCASSSGGAVGTGELFFGEGSRLTVL.

The chain uses TRBV11-2 and TRBJ2-7; D uncertain. This CDR3 region has 13 residues. From germline, CDR1 is SGHAT and CDR2 FQNNGV. V lost 0 bases, J lost 4 bases, and 7 bases lay in between. Here the CDR3 reads CASSLDWGYEQYF. As DNA, the CDR3 is TGTGCCAGCAGCTTAGATTGGGGTTACGAGCAGTACTTC.

CDR3 in DNA: TGTGCCAGCAGTTTTTGGTCTGGGGGTTTGAATCAGCCCCAGCATTTT. This codes for CASSFWSGGLNQPQHF. The chain uses TRBV28 and TRBJ1-5; D is possibly TRBD1 (5 bases). Germline V gene lookup returns CDR1 MDHEN and CDR2 SYDVKM. The CDR3 is 16 residues long. Trimming removed 3 bases at V and 4 bases at J, with 16 bases between. Full variable domain (remainder filled in from reference TRBV28 and TRBJ1-5): DVKVTQSSRYLVKRTGEKVFLECVQDMDHENMFWYRQDPGLGLRLIYFSYDVKMKEKGDIPEGYSVSREKKERFSLILESASTNQTSMYLCASSFWSGGLNQPQHFGDGTRLSIL.

This chain connects TRBV10-2 to TRBJ2-7; unclear D gene. V dropped 3 bases and J dropped 1 base, with 7 bases sitting between them. Germline V gene lookup returns CDR1 WSHSY and CDR2 SAAADI. This CDR3 has 13 residues. Here the CDR3 reads CASSDTESYEQYF. Written as DNA, the CDR3 is TGCGCCAGCAGTGACACCGAGTCCTACGAGCAGTACTTC.

CDR3 nucleotide sequence: TGTGCCAGTAGTATAGGAGGGGCCAATTCACCCCTCCACTTT. This encodes CASSIGGANSPLHF. The chain carries TRBV19 and TRBJ1-6; D perhaps matches TRBD1 (5 bases). V shed 1 base and J shed 7 bases, with 8 bases lying between them. Germline CDR1 LNHDA, CDR2 SQIVND (reference sequence). This CDR3 comprises 14 residues.

The DNA for the CDR3 is TGCGCCAGCAGCTTTGAGGGGGCCGGCAATCAGCCCCAGCATTTT. Its protein is CASSFEGAGNQPQHF. The chain joins TRBV5-1 to TRBJ1-5; TRBD1 matches 7 bases. V shed 2 bases and J 2 bases; nucleotides not matched to a gene: 4. The CDR3 covers 15 residues. Germline lookup yields CDR1 SGHRS and CDR2 YFSETQ.

V is TRBV29-1 and J is TRBJ2-3; no clear D. Per the germline V gene, CDR1 is SQVTM and CDR2 is ANQGSEA. The CDR3 covers 11 residues. The V end was cut by 3 bases, the J end by 6 bases, with 7 bases between. This chain's CDR3 is CSVDTLDTQYF. The CDR3 DNA reads as TGCAGCGTTGATACGTTGGATACGCAGTATTTT.

The genes are TRBV19 and TRBJ1-1; D may be TRBD1 (6 bases). Trimming cost V 7 bases and J 4 bases, with 19 bases left between them. CDR1 and CDR2 (germline): LNHDA, SQIVND (reference sequence). The CDR3 is made up of 15 amino acids. CDR3: CASIQAGGRGTEAFF. CDR3 nucleotide sequence: TGTGCCAGTATTCAGGCGGGGGGGCGAGGCACTGAAGCTTTCTTT.

This chain joins TRBV19 and TRBJ1-5, with D perhaps matching TRBD1 (6 bases). Trimming left V 3 bases short and J 5 bases short, with 14 bases between. Germline values: CDR1 LNHDA, CDR2 SQIVND (reference sequence). The CDR3 is made up of 15 amino acids. The CDR3 bases are TGTGCCAGTAGTATGGGGGGGCAGCGACATCAGCCCCAGCATTTT. This encodes CASSMGGQRHQPQHF.